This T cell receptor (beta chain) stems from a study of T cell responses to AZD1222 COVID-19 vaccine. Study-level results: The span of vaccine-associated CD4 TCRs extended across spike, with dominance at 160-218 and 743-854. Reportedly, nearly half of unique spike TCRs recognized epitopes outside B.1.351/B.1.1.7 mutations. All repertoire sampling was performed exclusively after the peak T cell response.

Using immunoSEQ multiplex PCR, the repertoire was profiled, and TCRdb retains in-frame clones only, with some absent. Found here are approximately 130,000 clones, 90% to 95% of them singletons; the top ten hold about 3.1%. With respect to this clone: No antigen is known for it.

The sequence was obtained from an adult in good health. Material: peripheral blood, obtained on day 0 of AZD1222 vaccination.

CDR3 in DNA: TGTGCCAGCAGCCAATCGGGGCGCGGAACTGAAGCTTTCTTT. The encoded protein is CASSQSGRGTEAFF. The chain is built from TRBV3-1 (or the pseudogene TRBV3-2) and TRBJ1-1; TRBD1 is a possible D gene (5 bases). V lost 2 bases and J 5 bases, leaving 12 bases between the germline ends. CDR1 is LGHDT and CDR2 is YNNKEL in the germline V gene (reference sequence). The CDR3 is 14 amino acids.